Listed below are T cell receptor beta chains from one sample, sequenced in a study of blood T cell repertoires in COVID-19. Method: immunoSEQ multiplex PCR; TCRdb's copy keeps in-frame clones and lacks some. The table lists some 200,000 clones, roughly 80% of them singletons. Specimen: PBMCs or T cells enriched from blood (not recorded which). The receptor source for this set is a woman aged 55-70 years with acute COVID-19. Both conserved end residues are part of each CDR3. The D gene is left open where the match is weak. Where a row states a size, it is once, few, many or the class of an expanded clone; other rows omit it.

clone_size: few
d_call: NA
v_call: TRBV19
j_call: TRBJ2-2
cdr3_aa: CATKILASTGELFF
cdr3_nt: TGTGCCACGAAGATCCTGGCCAGCACCGGGGAGCTGTTTTTT

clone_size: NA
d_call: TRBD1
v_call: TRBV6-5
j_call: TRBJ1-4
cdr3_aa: CASSSSTGSNEKLFF
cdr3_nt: TGTGCCAGCAGTAGCTCGACAGGGTCGAATGAAAAACTGTTTTTT

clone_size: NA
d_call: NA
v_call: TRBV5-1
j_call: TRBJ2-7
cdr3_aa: CASSLGELYEQYF
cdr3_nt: TGCGCCAGCAGCCTCGGGGAGTTATACGAGCAGTACTTC

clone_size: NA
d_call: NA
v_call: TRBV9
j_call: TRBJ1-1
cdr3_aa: CASGGQANTEAFF
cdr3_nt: TGTGCCAGCGGAGGGCAGGCGAACACTGAAGCTTTCTTT

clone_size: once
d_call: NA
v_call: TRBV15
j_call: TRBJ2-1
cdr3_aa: CATSRGRDTTYNEQFF
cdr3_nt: TGTGCCACCAGCAGAGGCCGGGACACTACCTACAATGAGCAGTTCTTC

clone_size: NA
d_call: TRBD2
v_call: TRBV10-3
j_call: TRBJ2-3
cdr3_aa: CAISESKSGGSWDTQYF
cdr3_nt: TGTGCCATCAGTGAGTCGAAATCGGGCGGGAGTTGGGATACGCAGTATTTT

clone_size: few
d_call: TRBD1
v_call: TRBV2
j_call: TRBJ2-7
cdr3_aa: CASSEGVAGGHYEQYF
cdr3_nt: TGTGCCAGCAGTGAAGGTGTGGCAGGGGGACACTACGAGCAGTACTTC

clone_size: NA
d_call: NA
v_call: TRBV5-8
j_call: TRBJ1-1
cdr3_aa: CASSFRGTEAFF
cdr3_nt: TGTGCCAGCAGCTTTAGGGGGACTGAAGCTTTCTTT

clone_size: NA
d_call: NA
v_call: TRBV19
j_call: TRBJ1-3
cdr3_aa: CASSIAGQPPGNTIYF
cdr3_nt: TGTGCCAGTAGTATAGCCGGACAGCCACCTGGAAACACCATATATTTT

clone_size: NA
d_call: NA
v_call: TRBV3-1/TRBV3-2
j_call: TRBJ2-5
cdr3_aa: CASSQDFVGVVPQETQYF
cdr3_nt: TGTGCCAGCAGCCAAGATTTCGTCGGGGTTGTGCCTCAAGAGACCCAGTACTTC

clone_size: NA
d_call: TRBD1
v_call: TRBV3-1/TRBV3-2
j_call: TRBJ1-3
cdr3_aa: CASSQAGQGSSGNTIYF
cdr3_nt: TGTGCCAGCAGCCAAGCTGGACAGGGTTCCTCTGGAAACACCATATATTTT

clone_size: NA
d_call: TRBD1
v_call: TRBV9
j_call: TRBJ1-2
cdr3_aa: CASSVVGTEIYGYTF
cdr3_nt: TGTGCCAGCAGCGTAGTGGGGACAGAGATCTATGGCTACACCTTC

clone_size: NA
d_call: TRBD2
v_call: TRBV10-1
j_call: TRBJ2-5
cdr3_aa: CASSEAGVETQYF
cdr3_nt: TGCGCCAGCAGTGAGGCGGGGGTGGAGACCCAGTACTTC

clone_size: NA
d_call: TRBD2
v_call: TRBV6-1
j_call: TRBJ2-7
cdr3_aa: CASSETSASTYEQYF
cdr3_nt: TGTGCCAGCAGTGAAACTAGCGCGTCGACCTACGAGCAGTACTTC

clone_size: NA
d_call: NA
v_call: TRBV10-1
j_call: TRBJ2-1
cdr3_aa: CASSEGSGSYNEQFF
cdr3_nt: TGCGCCAGCAGTGAGGGGAGCGGCTCCTACAATGAGCAGTTCTTC

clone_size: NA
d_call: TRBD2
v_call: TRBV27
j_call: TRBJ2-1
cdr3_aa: CASSLAGGLRQFF
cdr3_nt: TGTGCCAGCAGCCTAGCGGGGGGGCTGAGGCAGTTCTTC

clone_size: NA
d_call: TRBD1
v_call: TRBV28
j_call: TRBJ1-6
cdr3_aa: CASSLQGANSPLHF
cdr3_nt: TGTGCCAGCAGTTTACAGGGGGCGAATTCACCCCTCCACTTT

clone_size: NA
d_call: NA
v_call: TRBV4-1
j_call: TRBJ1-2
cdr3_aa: CASSPRQESNYGYTF
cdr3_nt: TGCGCCAGCAGCCCACGACAGGAATCTAACTATGGCTACACCTTC

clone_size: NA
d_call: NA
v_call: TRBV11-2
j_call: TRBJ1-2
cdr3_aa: CASSWEWGDRGYTF
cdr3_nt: TGTGCCAGCAGCTGGGAATGGGGGGACCGGGGCTACACCTTC

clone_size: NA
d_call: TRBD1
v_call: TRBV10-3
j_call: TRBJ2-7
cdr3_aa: CAISAYRGPTDSYEQYF
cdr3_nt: TGTGCCATCAGTGCTTATAGGGGGCCGACAGACTCCTACGAGCAGTACTTC

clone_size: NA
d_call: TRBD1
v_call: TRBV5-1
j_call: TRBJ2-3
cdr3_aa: CASSFGTGGSSYTQYF
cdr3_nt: TGCGCCAGCAGCTTTGGAACAGGGGGCTCTAGTTATACGCAGTATTTT

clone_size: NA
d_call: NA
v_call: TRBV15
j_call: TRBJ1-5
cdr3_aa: CATKNGGDTQPQHF
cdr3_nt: TGTGCCACAAAAAACGGAGGGGATACTCAGCCCCAGCATTTT

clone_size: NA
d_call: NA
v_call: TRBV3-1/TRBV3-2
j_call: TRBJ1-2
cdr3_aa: CASSQLPGKTSYGYTF
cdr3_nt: TGTGCCAGCAGCCAACTTCCCGGGAAGACATCCTATGGCTACACCTTC

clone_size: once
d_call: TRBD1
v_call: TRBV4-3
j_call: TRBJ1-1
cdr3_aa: CASSPSDRGGGEAFF
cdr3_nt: TGCGCCAGCAGCCCATCGGACAGGGGAGGAGGTGAAGCTTTCTTT

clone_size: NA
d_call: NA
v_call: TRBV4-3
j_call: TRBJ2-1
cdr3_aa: CASSQDRLTYNEQFF
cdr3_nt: TGCGCCAGCAGCCAAGACAGGCTGACCTACAATGAGCAGTTCTTC

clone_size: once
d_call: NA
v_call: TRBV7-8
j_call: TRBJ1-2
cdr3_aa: CASSTGQVRGYTF
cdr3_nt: TGTGCCAGCAGCACTGGACAAGTTCGTGGCTACACCTTC

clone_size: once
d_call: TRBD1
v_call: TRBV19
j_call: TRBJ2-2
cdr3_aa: CASTPDRGSVGELFF
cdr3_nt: TGTGCCAGTACTCCGGACAGGGGGAGTGTCGGGGAGCTGTTTTTT

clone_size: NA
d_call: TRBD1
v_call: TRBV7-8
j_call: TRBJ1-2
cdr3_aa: CASSLGGTGYAYTF
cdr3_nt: TGTGCCAGCAGCTTAGGAGGGACAGGCTATGCCTACACCTTC

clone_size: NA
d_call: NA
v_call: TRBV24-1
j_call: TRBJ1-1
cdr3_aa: CATTGSVNTEAFF
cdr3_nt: TGTGCCACAACAGGGTCCGTGAACACTGAAGCTTTCTTT

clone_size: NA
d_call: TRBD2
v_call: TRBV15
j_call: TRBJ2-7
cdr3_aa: CATRSSRGGSYEQYF
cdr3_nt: TGTGCCACCAGGAGTTCACGGGGGGGGTCTTACGAGCAGTACTTC

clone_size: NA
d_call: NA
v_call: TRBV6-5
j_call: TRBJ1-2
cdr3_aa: CASRPTGNDGYTF
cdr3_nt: TGTGCCAGCAGACCAACAGGGAACGATGGCTACACCTTC

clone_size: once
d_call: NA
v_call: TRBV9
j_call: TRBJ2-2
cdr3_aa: CASSVGGTANTGELFF
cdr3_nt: TGTGCCAGCAGCGTAGGGGGCACCGCGAACACCGGGGAGCTGTTTTTT

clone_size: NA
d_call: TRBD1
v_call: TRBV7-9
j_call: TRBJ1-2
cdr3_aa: CASGNRGANYGYTF
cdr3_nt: TGTGCCAGCGGGAACAGGGGAGCTAACTATGGCTACACCTTC

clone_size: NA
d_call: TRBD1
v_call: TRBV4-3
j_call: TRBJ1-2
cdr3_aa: CASSQVEGANYGYTF
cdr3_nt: TGCGCCAGCAGCCAAGTGGAGGGGGCCAACTATGGCTACACCTTC

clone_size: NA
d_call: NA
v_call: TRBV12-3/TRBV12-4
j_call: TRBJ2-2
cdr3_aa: CASSPLTGELFF
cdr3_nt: TGTGCCAGCAGCCCACTAACCGGGGAGCTGTTTTTT

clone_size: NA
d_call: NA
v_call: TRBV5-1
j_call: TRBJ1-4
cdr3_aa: CASSSQGDGNEKLFF
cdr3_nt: TGCGCCAGCAGCTCGCAAGGGGATGGTAATGAAAAACTGTTTTTT

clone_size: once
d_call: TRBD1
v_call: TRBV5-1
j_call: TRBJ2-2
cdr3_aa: CASSSGTGGRVGELFF
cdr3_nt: TGCGCCAGCAGCTCTGGGACAGGGGGCCGGGTCGGGGAGCTGTTTTTT

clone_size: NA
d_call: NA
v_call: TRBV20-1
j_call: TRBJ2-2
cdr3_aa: CSASRPGHLNTGELFF
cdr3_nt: TGCAGTGCGAGTCGACCGGGACATCTGAACACCGGGGAGCTGTTTTTT

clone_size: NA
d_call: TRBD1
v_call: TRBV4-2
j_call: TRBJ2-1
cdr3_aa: CASSQEVGQGGEQFF
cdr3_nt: TGTGCCAGCAGCCAAGAGGTGGGACAGGGCGGTGAGCAGTTCTTC

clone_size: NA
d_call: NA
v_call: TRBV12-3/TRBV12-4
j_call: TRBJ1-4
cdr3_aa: CASRSQGSEKLFF
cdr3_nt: TGTGCCAGCAGATCCCAGGGTAGCGAAAAACTGTTTTTT

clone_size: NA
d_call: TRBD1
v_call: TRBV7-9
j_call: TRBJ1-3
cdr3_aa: CASSLETGGNTIYF
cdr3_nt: TGTGCCAGCAGCTTAGAGACAGGGGGAAACACCATATATTTT